This T cell receptor beta chain was retrieved from a study of T cells in Graves' hyperthyroidism and ophthalmopathy. Overall study results and limits: Most expanded thyroid clonotypes above 0.001 also appeared in blood.

Amplification yielded TCR beta CDR3 regions, with RNA transcripts as the source. Initially, a first-round RT-PCR of the TCR CDR3 employed the HTBI primer set. TCRdb recomputed calls from the multiplex PCR reads with MiXCR, one row per CDR3 protein. The sample holds fewer than 600,000 distinct CDR3 sequences, approximately 15% seen once. Germline loops: CDR1 SGDLS, CDR2 YYNGEE. The CDR3 is made up of 15 amino acids. The V end was cut by 0 bases, the J end by 2 bases, with 11 bases between. This clonotype was counted many times. Its target is unknown. Hyperthyroidism in the patients, aged 18 to 65, was newly diagnosed and under 2 months in duration. Used for diagnoses were clinical symptoms, serum thyroxine and TRAb, thyroid ultrasound and orbital computed tomography.

This sequence joins TRBV9 and TRBJ1-2; D remains ambiguous. Source material: blood. This TCR was recovered from a woman aged 40 to 55 with Graves' hyperthyroidism. The CDR3 sequence: CASSVEPGPNYGYTF. CDR3 in DNA: TGTGCCAGCAGCGTAGAACCAGGACCAAACTATGGCTACACCTTC.